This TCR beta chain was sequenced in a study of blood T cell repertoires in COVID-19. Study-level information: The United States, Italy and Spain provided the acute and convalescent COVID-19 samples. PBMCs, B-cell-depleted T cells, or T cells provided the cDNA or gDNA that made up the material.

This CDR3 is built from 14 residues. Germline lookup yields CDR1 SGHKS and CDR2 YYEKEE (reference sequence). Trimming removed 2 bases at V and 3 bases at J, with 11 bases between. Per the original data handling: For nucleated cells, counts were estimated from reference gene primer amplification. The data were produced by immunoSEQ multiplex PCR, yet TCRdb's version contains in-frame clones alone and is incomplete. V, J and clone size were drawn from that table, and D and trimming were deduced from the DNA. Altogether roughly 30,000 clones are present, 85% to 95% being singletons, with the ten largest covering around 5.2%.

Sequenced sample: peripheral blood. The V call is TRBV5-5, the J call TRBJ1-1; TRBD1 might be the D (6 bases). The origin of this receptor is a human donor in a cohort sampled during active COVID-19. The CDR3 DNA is TGTGCCAGCAGCTTTCGGGACACCTACACTGAAGCTTTCTTT. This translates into CASSFRDTYTEAFF.